This is a list of T cell receptor beta chains from one sample in a study of chemoradiotherapy in HPV16-positive cancers. Using immunoSEQ multiplex PCR, the repertoire was profiled, and TCRdb retains in-frame clones only, with some absent. Counted here are roughly 25,000 clones, more than 85% occurring once; the ten biggest clones make up about 4.6%. The sample in question was blood, obtained from a patient who underwent chemoradiotherapy. These receptors were taken from a human donor with HPV-associated anogenital cancer. The CDR3 runs from the conserved cysteine through the conserved F or W. A D gene is named only where the DNA matches it firmly. Not every row has a clone size; where given, it reads once, few, many or a size class.

clone size | D gene | J gene | V gene | CDR3 protein | CDR3 DNA
- | TRBD1 | TRBJ1-1 | TRBV29-1 | CSVAITGGDTEAFF | TGCAGCGTCGCGATTACAGGGGGGGACACTGAAGCTTTCTTT
- | TRBD2 | TRBJ2-5 | TRBV7-7 | CASSPSGGYLETQYF | TGTGCCAGCAGCCCTAGCGGGGGGTATTTAGAGACCCAGTACTTC
- | - | TRBJ2-3 | TRBV19 | CASNSGSTDTQYF | TGTGCCAGTAACAGCGGGAGCACAGATACGCAGTATTTT
- | - | TRBJ2-7 | TRBV7-2 | CASSLVSSGLYEQYF | TGTGCCAGCAGCTTAGTTAGTTCCGGACTCTACGAGCAGTACTTC
- | - | TRBJ1-6 | TRBV6-4 | CASIPRQAISYNSPLHF | TGTGCCAGCATACCCCGGCAGGCCATCTCCTATAATTCACCCCTCCACTTT
- | - | TRBJ1-1 | TRBV5-1 | CASSKDGYTEAFF | TGCGCCAGCAGCAAGGACGGATACACTGAAGCTTTCTTT
- | - | TRBJ1-4 | TRBV4-1 | CASRRGGVGEKLFF | TGCGCCAGCAGACGAGGGGGGGTTGGGGAAAAACTGTTTTTT
- | - | TRBJ2-3 | TRBV7-9 | CASSLPSAFFPYF | TGTGCCAGCAGCCTCCCCTCGGCCTTCTTCCCGTATTTT
- | TRBD1 | TRBJ1-5 | TRBV7-2 | CASSFAGTGAYNQPQHF | TGTGCCAGCAGCTTCGCCGGGACAGGGGCCTACAATCAGCCCCAGCATTTT
- | - | TRBJ1-3 | TRBV4-1 | CASSQEAANSGNTIYF | TGCGCCAGCAGCCAAGAGGCAGCGAACTCTGGAAACACCATATATTTT
few | - | TRBJ2-3 | TRBV30 | CAWSDGQTDTQYF | TGTGCCTGGAGTGATGGGCAGACAGATACGCAGTATTTT
- | - | TRBJ2-4 | TRBV15 | CATSREVMNIQYF | TGTGCCACCAGCAGAGAGGTTATGAACATTCAGTACTTC
- | - | TRBJ2-2 | TRBV29-1 | CSAGLTGELFF | TGCAGCGCGGGGCTCACCGGGGAGCTGTTTTTT
- | TRBD1 | TRBJ1-6 | TRBV5-6 | CASSLGQGTGSPLHF | TGTGCCAGCAGCTTGGGACAGGGGACGGGATCACCCCTCCACTTT
once | TRBD1 | TRBJ1-2 | TRBV9 | CASSVGQGVDGYTF | TGTGCCAGCAGCGTAGGGCAGGGGGTGGATGGCTACACCTTC